These T cell receptor beta chains were read from a single sample in a study of blood T cell repertoires in COVID-19. The assay was immunoSEQ multiplex PCR, and TCRdb's table has in-frame clones only and misses some. In the table there are approximately 70,000 clones, around 93% of which are singletons. The sequencing sample was made of peripheral blood. These receptor sequences come from a woman aged 55 to 70 with active COVID-19. The CDR3 runs from the conserved cysteine through the conserved F or W. D genes are given only for firm matches. Only some rows state a clone size, as once, few, many or a class for expanded clones.

DNA,CDR3,J,V,size,D
TGTGCCAGCAGGGTAGACAGGGCCGGGGAGCTGTTTTTT,CASRVDRAGELFF,TRBJ2-2,TRBV12-3/TRBV12-4,-,TRBD1
TGTGCCAGCAGCTTTGACAGGGGGTTGAGGAACACTGAAGCTTTCTTT,CASSFDRGLRNTEAFF,TRBJ1-1,TRBV5-5,-,TRBD1
TGTGCCAGCAGCCAAGATCTTGGGGCCAGCACCTACGAGCAGTACTTC,CASSQDLGASTYEQYF,TRBJ2-7,TRBV4-2,-,-
TGCGCCAGCAGCTTGGTACCTAGCGGGAACTACGAGCAGTACTTC,CASSLVPSGNYEQYF,TRBJ2-7,TRBV5-1,-,TRBD2
TGTGCCAGTAGTATGGGGAGCTCCTATAATTCACCCCTCCACTTT,CASSMGSSYNSPLHF,TRBJ1-6,TRBV19,-,-
TGTGCCTGGTTAACTAAGGGGGTTTATGGCTACACCTTC,CAWLTKGVYGYTF,TRBJ1-2,TRBV30,-,-
TGTGCCAGCAGCCAAGTGTCTAGCCCCTCGTACAATGAGCAGTTCTTC,CASSQVSSPSYNEQFF,TRBJ2-1,TRBV4-2,-,-
TGTGCCAGCAGTCTCCGTGCGGGCTATGGCTACACCTTC,CASSLRAGYGYTF,TRBJ1-2,TRBV27,-,-
TGTGCCAGCAGCTTAAGGAGGGTCTCAACTAATGAAAAACTGTTTTTT,CASSLRRVSTNEKLFF,TRBJ1-4,TRBV7-2,-,-
TGTGCCAGCAGCCTATTAGCGGGAGTCACAGATACGCAGTATTTT,CASSLLAGVTDTQYF,TRBJ2-3,TRBV7-9,once,TRBD2
TGTGCCAGCAGCTTGCGTGCGGGAAGTGGCATTAGGGAGACCCAGTACTTC,CASSLRAGSGIRETQYF,TRBJ2-5,TRBV5-6,-,-
TGTGCCAGCAGCTTAACTAGTGGTGAGCAGTTCTTC,CASSLTSGEQFF,TRBJ2-1,TRBV11-3,-,-
TGTGCCAGCAGTTTACCCCCGGGGAAGGCTTTCTTT,CASSLPPGKAFF,TRBJ1-1,TRBV7-9,-,-
TGTGCCAGTAGCCCCGGACAGGAAGCTAACTATGGCTACACCTTC,CASSPGQEANYGYTF,TRBJ1-2,TRBV19,-,TRBD1
TGTGCCAGCAGCCCCCCATCCGGGACAGGGGGCGTTGGCTACACCTTC,CASSPPSGTGGVGYTF,TRBJ1-2,TRBV3-1/TRBV3-2,-,TRBD1
TGTGCCAGCAGCCACGGGTGGCGGGAGGAGTCAGATACGCAGTATTTT,CASSHGWREESDTQYF,TRBJ2-3,TRBV7-9,-,TRBD2
TGTGCCAGCAGCTTAGTCTCCGGACTAGCGGGGATCAATGAGCAGTTCTTC,CASSLVSGLAGINEQFF,TRBJ2-1,TRBV7-2,-,TRBD2
TGTGCCAGCTCACCACACCCCACAGGGGGCGAGCAGTTCTTC,CASSPHPTGGEQFF,TRBJ2-1,TRBV18,few,TRBD1
TGTGCCAGCGCCCTAGATAGCAATCAGCCCCAGCATTTT,CASALDSNQPQHF,TRBJ1-5,TRBV6-5,-,-
TGTGCCAGCAGTCTCCTCCGGCGGGCGAGCTCTGGGGCCAACGTCCTGACTTTC,CASSLLRRASSGANVLTF,TRBJ2-6,TRBV28,-,-
TGTGCCAGCTCACCCGGGAGCGGGGTTCGGGATGAGCAGTTCTTC,CASSPGSGVRDEQFF,TRBJ2-1,TRBV18,once,TRBD2
TGTGCCAGCAGTTACTCTTGGAGCGGTGCTTCACCCCTCCACTTT,CASSYSWSGASPLHF,TRBJ1-6,TRBV6-5,-,-
TGTGCCAGCAGCCTACGCACTCGGTACAATGAGCAGTTCTTC,CASSLRTRYNEQFF,TRBJ2-1,TRBV3-1/TRBV3-2,-,-
TGTGCCAGCAGCCCTAGCGGTCAAGAGACCCAGTACTTC,CASSPSGQETQYF,TRBJ2-5,TRBV11-2,-,TRBD2
TGTGCCAGCAGCTTAGGGGGTCGGGGCACTGAAGCTTTCTTT,CASSLGGRGTEAFF,TRBJ1-1,TRBV7-9,-,-
TGTGCCAGCAGTGACTCTGGGGCAGGCTATGGCTACACCTTC,CASSDSGAGYGYTF,TRBJ1-2,TRBV6-4,-,-
TGTGCCAGCAGTTCTTCATCCGGGAGTGTACCGTTCTTC,CASSSSSGSVPFF,TRBJ2-1,TRBV27,once,-
TGCGCCAGCAGTGACGGGGGTGGCACAGATACGCAGTATTTT,CASSDGGGTDTQYF,TRBJ2-3,TRBV10-1,-,-
TGTGCCAGCAGTGAAGCAGGGGGTGGCAATCAGCCCCAGCATTTT,CASSEAGGGNQPQHF,TRBJ1-5,TRBV6-1,-,-
TGTGCCAGCAGCCGGCCCTTTAGACAGTTCTCTGGGGCCAACGTCCTGACTTTC,CASSRPFRQFSGANVLTF,TRBJ2-6,TRBV3-1/TRBV3-2,-,-
TGTGCCAGCAGTGAACTGGGCAGGGAAGAGACCCAGTACTTC,CASSELGREETQYF,TRBJ2-5,TRBV6-1,once,-
TGTGCCAGCAGCTTAGGGACCCAGTGGGGAGTTGGGTCCTACAATGAGCAGTTCTTC,CASSLGTQWGVGSYNEQFF,TRBJ2-1,TRBV7-9,-,-
TGTGCCAGCAGCCAGGGGACTAGCGGGTTTAGGATCGACAATGAGCAGTTCTTC,CASSQGTSGFRIDNEQFF,TRBJ2-1,TRBV3-1/TRBV3-2,few,TRBD2
TGTGCCAGCATAAACAGGGTGAACACTGAAGCTTTCTTT,CASINRVNTEAFF,TRBJ1-1,TRBV7-9,-,-
TGTGCCAGCAGCTTAGCGGGGGCCGGTAATTCACCCCTCCACTTT,CASSLAGAGNSPLHF,TRBJ1-6,TRBV7-2,-,-
TGTGCCAGCAGTCCGCGGTGGTTGGCAGATACGCAGTATTTT,CASSPRWLADTQYF,TRBJ2-3,TRBV27,-,-
TGTGCCAGCCAGATTGACAGGGGGACTTATGGCTACACCTTC,CASQIDRGTYGYTF,TRBJ1-2,TRBV6-5,-,TRBD1
TGTGCCAGCGAGCCCCCCCTCCGAGGCACTGAAGCTTTCTTT,CASEPPLRGTEAFF,TRBJ1-1,TRBV5-6,few,-
TGTGCCAGCAGTTACCGGGGACTAGAGTTCTTC,CASSYRGLEFF,TRBJ2-1,TRBV6-5,-,TRBD2
TGTGCCAGCAGCTTAGGACAGGGCTATGGCTACACCTTC,CASSLGQGYGYTF,TRBJ1-2,TRBV7-9,-,TRBD1
TGTGCCAGCAGTTTGGAGCTTCATGGGGCCGACGAGCAGTACTTC,CASSLELHGADEQYF,TRBJ2-7,TRBV28,-,-
TGTGCCAGCTCAAGGACAGGGGGGTACGAGCAGTACTTC,CASSRTGGYEQYF,TRBJ2-7,TRBV18,-,TRBD1
TGTGCCTGGACGGGACAGTTTAATGAAAAACTGTTTTTT,CAWTGQFNEKLFF,TRBJ1-4,TRBV30,-,TRBD1
TGTGCCAGCAGTTCCCATCGGACAGACGACTCCTATGGCTACACCTTC,CASSSHRTDDSYGYTF,TRBJ1-2,TRBV28,-,-
TGTGCCAGCAGTCGGGACTACTGGGGGAATGAGCAGTTCTTC,CASSRDYWGNEQFF,TRBJ2-1,TRBV27,-,TRBD2
TGCGCCAGCAGCCAGCCTACCCTAGCGGGAGCCTCCAATGAGCAGTTCTTC,CASSQPTLAGASNEQFF,TRBJ2-1,TRBV4-1,-,TRBD2
TGTGCCAGCACCGTGGTTACCCTAGCGGGAGTCTACAATGAGCAGTTCTTC,CASTVVTLAGVYNEQFF,TRBJ2-1,TRBV5-6,-,TRBD2
TGTGCCAGCAGTCAGGGACTAGAAAACGAGCAGTACTTC,CASSQGLENEQYF,TRBJ2-7,TRBV12-3/TRBV12-4,-,TRBD2
TGTGCCAGCAGCTTAGGTCGCGGGGGGCTCAATGAGCAGTTCTTC,CASSLGRGGLNEQFF,TRBJ2-1,TRBV7-9,-,TRBD2
TGCGCCAGCAGCGACGGGGACAGAGATAATGAAAAACTGTTTTTT,CASSDGDRDNEKLFF,TRBJ1-4,TRBV5-1,-,TRBD1
TGTGCCAGTAGTATGGCCGGGACTAGCGGGTTGGAGACCCAGTACTTC,CASSMAGTSGLETQYF,TRBJ2-5,TRBV19,-,TRBD2
TGTGCCAGCTCACTCCGGACAGGGCCGAACACTGAAGCTTTCTTT,CASSLRTGPNTEAFF,TRBJ1-1,TRBV18,once,TRBD1
TGTGCCACCAGCAGAGATTGGGCAGGGATTTCAGGGGCCAACGTCCTGACTTTC,CATSRDWAGISGANVLTF,TRBJ2-6,TRBV15,-,-
TGTGCCAGCAGTCCCGGGACTAGCGGTGGCAATGAGCAGTTCTTC,CASSPGTSGGNEQFF,TRBJ2-1,TRBV6-5,-,TRBD2
TGCGCCAGCAGCTTTAGGACAGGGGTCTACAATGAGCAGTTCTTC,CASSFRTGVYNEQFF,TRBJ2-1,TRBV5-1,-,TRBD1
TGTGCCAGCAGGGACAGCCATGGCTACACCTTC,CASRDSHGYTF,TRBJ1-2,TRBV6-4,-,-
TGCAGCGTTGACGTCGGGACACAGGACGAGCAGTACTTC,CSVDVGTQDEQYF,TRBJ2-7,TRBV29-1,-,-
TGCGCCAGCAGCATGACAGGGGCGGACAATCAGCCCCAGCATTTT,CASSMTGADNQPQHF,TRBJ1-5,TRBV5-1,-,TRBD1